Shown below are 6 T cell receptor beta chains from a single sample sequenced in a study of identical twins. From the 5' RACE reads, TCRdb called clonotypes with MiXCR, one entry per CDR3 protein. The sample records about 240,000 distinct CDR3 sequences, 8% to 11% being singletons. Source material: memory T cells sorted from blood. The receptors stem from a man in his fifties in good health.

This clonotype was seen a handful of times. The V gene is TRBV5-1, the J gene TRBJ2-5, with 7 bases fitting TRBD2. The CDR3 runs 18 residues. Germline V gene data show CDR1 as SGHRS and CDR2 as YFSETQ. The junction had 15 bases not matched to a gene; V was cut back by 1 base and J by 3 bases. CDR3 nucleotide sequence: TGCGCCAGCAGCTTGATTCCTTTCGGGAGGCCGGGGGAAGAGACCCAGTACTTC. Its translation: CASSLIPFGRPGEETQYF.

This clonotype was counted only a few times. The chain is built from TRBV11-1 and TRBJ2-7, with TRBD2 identical over 14 bases. CDR1 is SGHAT, CDR2 FQDESV, per germline (reference sequence). Unmatched junction bases numbered 14, after V lost 5 bases and J lost 5 bases. The length of the CDR3 is 18 residues. CDR3 amino acids: CASSPPPGTSGSIDEQYF. The CDR3 DNA sequence: TGTGCCAGCAGCCCCCCCCCCGGGACTAGCGGGAGTATCGACGAGCAGTACTTC. The full variable domain, completed using reference TRBV11-1 and TRBJ2-7, is EAEVAQSPRYKITEKSQAVAFWCDPISGHATLYWYRQILGQGPELLVQFQDESVVDDSQLPKDRFSAERLKGVDSTLKIQPAELGDSAMYLCASSPPPGTSGSIDEQYFGPGTRLTVT.

In its sample, this clonotype was seen many times. The chain joins TRBV20-1 to TRBJ2-7; D is unclear. Germline CDR1 is DFQATT and CDR2 is SNEGSKA (reference sequence). The V end was cut by 3 bases, the J end by 4 bases, with 10 bases between. This CDR3 region has 12 residues. The CDR3 here is CSARSSEYEQYF. The CDR3 DNA sequence: TGCAGTGCTAGGTCGAGTGAATACGAGCAGTACTTC.

The chain couples TRBV4-3 to TRBJ1-1; D uncertain. V lost 1 base, J lost 2 bases, and 5 bases lay in between. This CDR3 has 13 amino acids. Germline-derived CDR1 and CDR2 are LGHNA and YSLEER. CDR3 amino acids: CASSQVRNTEAFF. The CDR3, as DNA: TGCGCCAGCAGCCAAGTTAGAAACACTGAAGCTTTCTTT.

There are a few counts of this clonotype. J is TRBJ2-5 and V is TRBV20-1, with D uncertain. The V and J ends lost 1 base and 2 bases respectively, with 11 bases between them. Germline assignment: CDR1 DFQATT and CDR2 SNEGSKA (reference sequence). The CDR3 length is 14 residues. This CDR3 reads CSARVPQVQETQYF. CDR3 in DNA: TGCAGTGCTAGAGTTCCCCAGGTACAAGAGACCCAGTACTTC.

This chain connects TRBV4-3 to TRBJ2-1; D is undetermined. This CDR3 has 14 residues. CDR1 is LGHNA, CDR2 YSLEER, per germline. Trimming pared 0 bases from V and 8 bases from J, leaving 11 bases between. The CDR3: CASSQERSSYEQFF. In DNA form, the CDR3 reads TGCGCCAGCAGCCAAGAACGGTCGAGCTATGAGCAGTTCTTC.